This entry concerns a single T cell receptor (beta chain). Antigen specificity is unknown. At one end, the junction sequence differs from germline, possibly due to a read error. Measured with immunoSEQ multiplex PCR; TCRdb has only the in-frame clones, and not every one. The data contain roughly 12,000 clones, more than 75% of them seen just once; the ten biggest clones take up around 12%. The sample is drawn from a study of CD4 T cells in relation to SARS-CoV-2 and coronaviruses. Study overall: No peptide or an HIV-1 Nef peptide pool served as negative control.

Germline values: CDR1 SSHAT, CDR2 FNYEAQ (reference sequence). This CDR3 is 14 amino acids long. Before the COVID-19 pandemic, during about 2010-2019, CD4+ T cells were taken from unexposed donors. The cells were cultured for about ten days before CD4+ T cells were isolated. Half the medium was replaced with IL-2 medium on days 3 and 7. This receptor was taken from a human donor in good health. This sequence joins TRBV7-7 and TRBJ2-2, with D tentatively TRBD2 (6 bases). The material sequenced was CD4+ T cells from PBMCs, cultured in vitro. The CDR3 loop reads CASSKDYYTGELFF. CDR3 sequence (DNA): TGTGCTAGCAGCAAGGACTACTACACCGGGGAGCTGTTTTTT. The full variable domain, in which reference TRBV7-7 and TRBJ2-2 provide the parts outside the CDR3, is GAGVSQSPRYKVTKRGQDVTLRCDPISSHATLYWYQQALGQGPEFLTYFNYEAQPDKSGLPSDRFSAERPEGSISTLTIQRTEQRDSAMYRCASSKDYYTGELFFGEGSRLTVL.